One and the same sample provided the 29 T cell receptor beta chains below, sequenced in a study of patients and donors after allogeneic stem cell transplantation. A single record per CDR3 protein comes from TCRdb applying MiXCR to the RT-PCR reads. The data hold fewer than 500,000 distinct CDR3 sequences, with approximately 16% observed a single time. The sample taken for sequencing was blood, either unsorted or a sorted T cell fraction (not recorded which). These receptors came from a human donor who was either an allogeneic HSCT recipient or a stem cell or donor lymphocyte infusion donor (not recorded which). It is not recorded whose cells these are; they may come from a transplant donor.

This clonotype was detected a few times. J is TRBJ2-5 and V is TRBV12-3 or TRBV12-4; 12 nucleotides agree with TRBD1. V shed 2 bases, J shed 4 bases, and the junction held 11 bases outside the gene matches. This CDR3 spans 18 amino acids. The CDR3 sequence is CASSLMSFRDRGRETQYF. The CDR3 nucleotides read TGTGCCAGCAGTTTAATGTCTTTTCGGGACAGGGGGCGAGAGACCCAGTACTTC.

This chain joins TRBV9 and TRBJ2-7; D remains ambiguous. The CDR3 length is 13 residues. Trimming took 3 bases from V and 6 from J, leaving 13 bases between them. Per the germline V gene, CDR1 is SGDLS and CDR2 is YYNGEE. CDR3 in DNA: TGTGCCAGCAGCGGTGACGCGCGCGGCGAGCAGTACTTC. It yields the protein CASSGDARGEQYF.

The genes are TRBV6-1 and TRBJ2-3; D call uncertain. Trimming took off 6 bases at V and 2 bases at J, with 12 bases between the two ends. Germline CDR1 is MNHNS and CDR2 is SASEGT. The CDR3 is 14 residues long. CDR3 nucleotide sequence: TGTGCCAGCAGGCTCTGGGGTCCCACAGATACGCAGTATTTT. Protein product: CASRLWGPTDTQYF.

This clonotype has a handful of counts. The J gene is TRBJ2-4, the V gene TRBV20-1; no clear D gene. Trimming stripped 3 bases from V and 4 bases from J, with 16 bases between. The length of the CDR3 is 15 residues. Germline values: CDR1 DFQATT, CDR2 SNEGSKA (reference sequence). The CDR3 nucleotides read TGCAGTGCTAGCTCTGCACGCTCGGAGAAAAACATTCAGTACTTC. This gives the protein CSASSARSEKNIQYF.

This clonotype was detected many times. The CDR3 DNA reads as TGTGCCAGCAGTCCAATAAGACAGGGGGCCCCTGAAGCTTTCTTT. It translates to CASSPIRQGAPEAFF. This chain uses TRBV12-3 or TRBV12-4 with TRBJ1-1; TRBD1 matches at 10 bases. The CDR3 length is 15 residues. Trimming took 5 bases from V and 6 from J; bases not matched to a gene: 9.

The chain joins TRBV6-5 to TRBJ1-6; no clear D gene. V was trimmed by 7 bases and J by 10 bases, leaving 11 bases between them. The germline V gene encodes CDR1 MNHEY and CDR2 SVGAGI. The CDR3 extends over 12 amino acids. DNA of the CDR3: TGTGCCAGCACCGCGGGAGGCTCACCCCTCCACTTT. Translated, it gives CASTAGGSPLHF.

This clonotype turned up a few times. The CDR3: CAWSYSFSSTDTQYF. CDR3 DNA sequence: TGTGCCTGGAGTTACTCGTTTTCTAGCACAGATACGCAGTATTTT. The chain carries TRBV30 and TRBJ2-3, with no clear D. Germline V gene sequence: CDR1 GTSNPN, CDR2 SVGIG (reference sequence). This CDR3 contains 15 residues. Trimming took off 2 bases at V and 0 bases at J, with 12 bases between the two ends. The variable domain in full, completed from reference TRBV30 and TRBJ2-3, reads SQTIHQWPATLVQPVGSPLSLECTVEGTSNPNLYWYRQAAGRGLQLLFYSVGIGQISSEVPQNLSASRPQDRQFILSSKKLLLSDSGFYLCAWSYSFSSTDTQYFGPGTRLTVL.

The chain combines TRBV6-1 with TRBJ2-1, with a possible D match to TRBD1 (5 bases). CDR3 length equals 15 residues. The V end lost 5 bases, the J end lost 9 bases, and 20 bases lay between the germline ends. The germline V gene has CDR1 MNHNS and CDR2 SASEGT. The CDR3: CASSLRRDFRGEQFF. DNA of the CDR3: TGTGCCAGCAGTCTCCGACGTGACTTTAGGGGTGAGCAGTTCTTC.

V gene TRBV12-3 or TRBV12-4 combines with J gene TRBJ1-1; 10 bases line up with TRBD1. The length of the CDR3 is 18 residues. After removal of 5 bases from V and 3 bases from J, the junction contained 15 bases not matched to a gene. The CDR3: CASSKSRTGGFRDTEAFF. CDR3 sequence (DNA): TGTGCCAGCAGTAAAAGCAGGACAGGGGGTTTCAGGGACACTGAAGCTTTCTTT.

This clonotype was seen ten or more times. J is TRBJ1-2 and V is TRBV10-3; D uncertain. The CDR3 consists of 15 residues. Trimming took 0 bases from V and 4 from J, leaving 12 bases between them. The germline CDR1 and CDR2 sequences are ENHRY and SYGVKD. The CDR3 sequence: CAISESNGMGYGYTF. In nucleotides, the CDR3 is TGTGCCATCAGTGAGTCGAACGGGATGGGCTATGGCTACACCTTC.

This clonotype showed up many times. The chain carries TRBV24-1 and TRBJ1-1; D gene uncertain. Germline-derived CDR1 and CDR2 are KGHDR and SFDVKD. V dropped 1 base and J dropped 0 bases, with 2 bases sitting between them. CDR3 length: 13 residues. CDR3 protein: CATSDFLNTEAFF. The CDR3 bases are TGTGCCACCAGTGATTTTCTGAACACTGAAGCTTTCTTT.

The chain is built from TRBV2 and TRBJ2-5, with D possibly matching TRBD1 (6 bases). The V end lost 6 bases, the J end lost 5 bases, and 10 bases lay between the germline ends. From germline, CDR1 is SNHLY and CDR2 FYNNEI. The CDR3 covers 12 residues. The CDR3 is CASRLTGETQYF. CDR3 sequence (DNA): TGTGCCAGCAGGCTCACAGGGGAGACCCAGTACTTC.

This clonotype was observed a handful of times. This rearrangement joins TRBV18 to TRBJ2-7, with 13 bases lining up with TRBD2. This CDR3 region has 14 residues. V lost 4 bases, J lost 10 bases, and 7 bases stayed unmatched. Germline-derived CDR1 and CDR2 are KGHSH and LQKENI. This CDR3 is CASSLRGLAGEQYF. The CDR3 nucleotides read TGTGCCAGCTCACTTCGAGGACTAGCGGGAGAACAGTACTTC.

On this clonotype: A much larger clone is a single base away; this may be a read error. This chain links TRBV12-3 or TRBV12-4 with TRBJ1-1; D is perhaps TRBD1 (5 bases). The CDR3 contains 15 residues. With 7 bases removed from V and 3 bases from J, the gap between germline ends came to 18 bases. The CDR3: CASIRPGRGDTEAFF. CDR3 DNA: TGTGCCAGCATTCGTCCAGGGAGAGGGGACACTGAAGCTTTCTTT.

This clonotype was recorded a few times. The V and J genes are TRBV7-9 and TRBJ2-7, with D unresolved. This CDR3 spans 14 amino acids. V shed 1 base and J shed 2 bases, with 9 bases lying between them. CDR1 and CDR2 from the germline V gene are SEHNR and FQNEAQ (reference sequence). The CDR3: CASSLDSRTYEQYF. The CDR3 DNA sequence: TGTGCCAGCAGCTTAGACAGCCGAACCTACGAGCAGTACTTC.

This clonotype turned up a few times. The V and J genes are TRBV11-2 and TRBJ1-1, with a weak D call TRBD1 (5 bases). The V gene's germline CDR1 is SGHAT and CDR2 FQNNGV. Trimming took off 3 bases at V and 10 bases at J, with 18 bases between the two ends. The CDR3 is made up of 14 amino acids. CDR3 nucleotides: TGTGCCAGCAGCTTGGTGGGGACCCCGGGGGGAGCTTTCTTT. It specifies CASSLVGTPGGAFF.

The chain recombines TRBV6-1 with TRBJ1-5, with D perhaps matching TRBD1 (5 bases). The CDR3 runs 16 residues. Germline V gene lookup returns CDR1 MNHNS and CDR2 SASEGT. The V end lost 7 bases, the J end lost 0 bases, and 16 bases lay between the germline ends. CDR3 loop: CASKGLGRDSNQPQHF. In DNA form, the CDR3 reads TGTGCCAGCAAAGGGTTAGGCAGGGATAGCAATCAGCCCCAGCATTTT.

This clonotype was observed many times. The V and J genes are TRBV4-1 and TRBJ1-5; possible D gene TRBD1, 6 bases. Trimming removed 0 bases at V and 2 bases at J, with 14 bases between. Germline V lookup: CDR1 MGHRA, CDR2 YSYEKL. This CDR3 spans 17 amino acids. CDR3 nucleotides: TGCGCCAGCAGCCAAGATATTGAGGGGGAGCGCAATCAGCCCCAGCATTTT. Amino acids: CASSQDIEGERNQPQHF.

This clonotype was seen only a few times. V and J are TRBV28 and TRBJ2-7; the match to TRBD2 covers 12 bases. Germline CDR1 MDHEN, CDR2 SYDVKM. J lost 1 base, V lost 7 bases, and 5 bases had no gene match. The CDR3 extends over 15 amino acids. In nucleotides, the CDR3 is TGTGCCAGCACCCTAGCGGGAGGGTTTTCCTACGAGCAGTACTTC. Translated, it gives CASTLAGGFSYEQYF.

This chain connects TRBV20-1 to TRBJ2-7, with 10 bases that match TRBD1. Germline lookup yields CDR1 DFQATT and CDR2 SNEGSKA (reference sequence). CDR3 length: 13 residues. Germline trimming cut 6 bases from V and 6 bases from J; bases unmatched to any gene: 8. The CDR3 sequence is CSAYRDRGGEQYF. The CDR3 DNA sequence: TGCAGTGCCTATAGGGACAGGGGCGGCGAGCAGTACTTC.

There are many counts of this clonotype. V gene TRBV10-3 combines with J gene TRBJ2-1, with D possibly TRBD2 on 5 matching bases. Deletions cut 4 bases from V and 5 bases from J, with 15 bases between. Germline CDR1 is ENHRY and CDR2 is SYGVKD. The CDR3 consists of 15 residues. The CDR3 DNA reads TGTGCCATCAGTGCCTCCGAGGGAGCCAACAATGAGCAGTTCTTC. Residues: CAISASEGANNEQFF.

The chain recombines TRBV24-1 with TRBJ2-5; 7 bases are shared with TRBD1. CDR3 length: 13 residues. Per germline, CDR1 KGHDR and CDR2 SFDVKD. V trimming: 5 bases; J trimming: 2 bases; junction bases outside the gene matches: 1. As DNA, the CDR3 is TGTGCCACCAGTGGGGACAGTCAAGAGACCCAGTACTTC. It is translated as CATSGDSQETQYF.

The chain uses TRBV6-1 and TRBJ2-5; 8 positions agree with TRBD1. The CDR3 is 15 residues long. Germline V CDR1 and CDR2: MNHNS, SASEGT. Trimming removed 7 bases from V and 7 bases from J; junction bases left unmatched: 14. CDR3 residues: CASKLWTGTLGTQYF. Here the CDR3 DNA reads TGTGCCAGCAAACTTTGGACAGGGACACTAGGGACCCAGTACTTC.

This clonotype was seen more than once but under ten times. This sequence joins TRBV7-9 and TRBJ1-1; TRBD1 aligns across 7 bases. This CDR3 contains 15 residues. J gave up 4 bases and V 4 bases, and 9 bases lay outside the gene matches. Germline CDR1 and CDR2: SEHNR and FQNEAQ (reference sequence). The CDR3 DNA reads TGTGCCAGCAGCTCCGGGACAGCCCCTACCACTGAAGCTTTCTTT. It specifies CASSSGTAPTTEAFF.

The sample holds a few counts of this clonotype. The CDR3 sequence is CASSYSFGTQYF. CDR3 sequence (DNA): TGTGCCAGCAGTTACTCGTTTGGGACCCAGTACTTC. V and J are TRBV6-5 and TRBJ2-5; D ambiguous. Germline lookup yields CDR1 MNHEY and CDR2 SVGAGI. CDR3 length: 12 residues. V shed 0 bases and J shed 7 bases, with 6 bases lying between them.

Concerning this clonotype itself: The DNA is omitted, as the CDR3 cannot be located on it reliably, and the CDR3 follows TCRdb's listing. The chain combines TRBV27 with TRBJ1-5; TRBD1 is taken as the D call from the table, unchecked against the DNA. The CDR3 has 16 residues if both end residues are counted. Germline CDR1 and CDR2: MNHEY and SMNVEV (reference sequence). The CDR3 sequence: CASSLFAGGADQPKHF.

Concerning this clonotype: The junction shows a germline mismatch at one end, possibly a read error. The J gene is TRBJ1-2, the V gene TRBV29-1; TRBD1 agrees at 7 bases. The CDR3 is 10 amino acids. Germline V gene lookup returns CDR1 SQVTM and CDR2 ANQGSEA. CDR3 protein: CSVDGRGWTF. CDR3 nucleotide sequence: TGCAGCGTTGATGGCAGGGGGTGGACGTTC.

This clonotype was counted at least ten times. The V call is TRBV24-1, the J call TRBJ2-1, with TRBD2 matching over 8 bases. The trim removed 0 bases at V and 1 base at J, leaving 16 bases unmatched. This CDR3 has 21 amino acids. Looked up from germline, CDR1 is KGHDR and CDR2 is SFDVKD. The CDR3 DNA sequence: TGTGCCACCAGTGATTTGCCTCCGGGAGGGCCAACAAGCCCATCCTACAATGAGCAGTTCTTC. This sequence encodes CATSDLPPGGPTSPSYNEQFF.

The sample holds a few counts of this clonotype. V and J are TRBV25-1 and TRBJ1-4, with TRBD1 matching over 12 bases. The ends lost 5 bases at V and 7 bases at J; junction bases unmatched: 11. Germline-derived CDR1 and CDR2 are MGHDK and SYGVNS. CDR3 length equals 17 residues. CDR3 DNA sequence: TGTGCCAGCAGTTCGTGGGACAGGGGGCTATTGAGTGAAAAACTGTTTTTT. Translating it yields CASSSWDRGLLSEKLFF.